The T cell receptor (beta chain) described here comes from a study of cytomegalovirus exposure and HLA in healthy donors. The study's findings and limits: Later work associated 16,951 TCR beta sequences with HLA alleles at 0.05 false discovery rate. Earlier results showed most TCR beta V segments being productive about 87% or about 30% of the time. Across donors, presence/absence analyses took sequencing depth to be roughly uniform.

The study ran its PCR with 60 Vbeta and 13 Jbeta primers. Sequencing used immunoSEQ multiplex PCR; TCRdb keeps in-frame clones, though not all of them. The sample has under 200,000 clones, around three quarters seen once. Remarks on this clone: Its antigen is unidentified.

CDR1 and CDR2 from the germline V gene are SSHAT and FNYEAQ (reference sequence). This CDR3 comprises 14 residues. V dropped 2 bases and J dropped 2; count of bases not matched to a gene: 2. Sequenced sample: PBMCs. The clonotype was recovered from a man between 40 and 49 years old in good health and CMV-seronegative. The J gene is TRBJ2-5, the V gene TRBV7-7, with 7 bases fitting TRBD2. CDR3 nucleotide sequence: TGTGCCAGCAGCTTACTAGCGGTACAAGAGACCCAGTACTTC. Protein product: CASSLLAVQETQYF.